This entry concerns a single TCR beta chain. Its antigen is currently unknown. This entry comes from a study of cytomegalovirus exposure and HLA in healthy donors. General study points: Most of the TCR beta V segments (in an earlier analysis) were productive either about 90% or about 30% of the time. In a later analysis, compared with equally common non-associated chains, HLA-associated beta chains were more expanded.

It was with 60 Vbeta and 13 Jbeta primers that the PCR ran. The data were produced by immunoSEQ multiplex PCR, yet TCRdb's version contains in-frame clones alone and is incomplete. This sample has about 150,000 clones, with around three fifths found just once. The V end lost 0 bases, the J end lost 2 bases, and 6 bases lay between the germline ends. Germline V gene lookup returns CDR1 SGHRS and CDR2 YFSETQ. The length of the CDR3 is 14 residues. The chain joins TRBV5-1 to TRBJ2-1; tentative D call: TRBD1 (6 bases). Sequenced sample: PBMCs. The source is a woman aged 25-40 years in good health and CMV-seropositive. CDR3 DNA sequence: TGCGCCAGCAGCTTGGGGACAGCCTACAATGAGCAGTTCTTC. Amino acids: CASSLGTAYNEQFF.